These 9 T cell receptor beta chains came from one sample sequenced in a study of blood T cell repertoires in COVID-19. Method: immunoSEQ multiplex PCR; TCRdb's copy keeps in-frame clones and lacks some. The data contain tens of thousands of clones, roughly four fifths of them singletons. Specimen: peripheral blood. The receptors were gathered from a woman between 65 and 79 years old with acute or convalescent COVID-19.

The chain employs TRBV18 and TRBJ1-1; possible D gene TRBD1, 6 bases. V gave up 3 bases and J gave up 1 base, with 9 bases separating them. This CDR3 is 14 amino acids long. The germline V gene encodes CDR1 KGHSH and CDR2 LQKENI. CDR3 DNA: TGTGCCAGCTCACCGCTACAGGGGAACACTGAAGCTTTCTTT. It is translated as CASSPLQGNTEAFF.

The chain joins TRBV6-2 or TRBV6-3 to TRBJ2-7, with TRBD1 as a possible D gene (5 bases). The V end was cut by 2 bases, the J end by 3 bases, with 11 bases between. The CDR3 has 14 residues. Germline-derived CDR1 and CDR2 are MNHEY and SVGEGT. Here the CDR3 reads CASSYTTQGYEQYF. The CDR3 region has the DNA TGTGCCAGCAGTTACACCACCCAGGGCTACGAGCAGTACTTC.

The chain recombines TRBV6-2 or TRBV6-3 with TRBJ1-1; tentative D call: TRBD1 (5 bases). Germline CDR1 and CDR2: MNHEY and SVGEGT. V dropped 6 bases and J dropped 1 base, with 18 bases sitting between them. This CDR3 comprises 16 residues. The CDR3 reads CASSKGTETWNTEAFF. The CDR3, as DNA: TGTGCCAGCAGCAAGGGGACTGAAACATGGAACACTGAAGCTTTCTTT.

The DNA of the CDR3 is TGTGCCAGCAGCACGTTTGCAGGGGCGAACACCGGGGAGCTGTTTTTT. This translates into CASSTFAGANTGELFF. The chain links TRBV28 to TRBJ2-2; TRBD1 might be the D (6 bases). CDR3 length: 16 residues. V was cut by 6 bases and J by 0 bases, with 14 bases left in between. Germline loops: CDR1 MDHEN, CDR2 SYDVKM.

The chain links TRBV18 to TRBJ2-1; D unclear. The CDR3 consists of 14 residues. Trimming took off 1 base at V and 5 bases at J, with 9 bases between the two ends. Germline-derived CDR1 and CDR2 are KGHSH and LQKENI. CDR3 coding DNA: TGTGCCAGCTCACCACAAGGTCGGGACAATGAGCAGTTCTTC. Encoded protein: CASSPQGRDNEQFF.

The rearrangement joins TRBV6-6 to TRBJ1-6, with 10 bases fitting TRBD1. Germline V gives CDR1 MNHNY, CDR2 SVGAGI (reference sequence). This CDR3 contains 17 residues. The ends lost 5 bases at V and 0 bases at J; junction bases unmatched: 4. The CDR3 nucleotides read TGTGCCAGCAGTCCGGGACAGGGGAGCTCCTATAATTCACCCCTCCACTTT. It encodes CASSPGQGSSYNSPLHF.

This clone was counted once. In the same sample, other DNA sequences code for this CDR3. The rearrangement joins TRBV28 to TRBJ1-6; TRBD1 might be the D (6 bases). The germline V gene encodes CDR1 MDHEN and CDR2 SYDVKM. Trimming removed 5 bases from V and 6 bases from J, with 14 bases in between. This CDR3 spans 15 amino acids. This CDR3 is CASSPGQSLNSPLHF. Here the CDR3 DNA reads TGTGCCAGCAGTCCGGGACAAAGCCTTAATTCACCCCTCCACTTT.

The chain uses TRBV30 and TRBJ2-3; D is unresolved. The CDR3 length is 12 residues. Deletions cut 3 bases from V and 0 bases from J, with 4 bases between. The germline V gene has CDR1 GTSNPN and CDR2 SVGIG (reference sequence). CDR3 amino acids: CAWSGSTDTQYF. CDR3 bases: TGTGCCTGGAGCGGGAGCACAGATACGCAGTATTTT.

This clone was recorded a few times. J is TRBJ1-1 and V is TRBV7-2; possible D gene TRBD1, 5 bases. V lost 8 bases to trimming and J lost 4 bases, with 20 bases between them. The CDR3 extends over 15 amino acids. Germline V gene lookup returns CDR1 SGHTA and CDR2 FQGNSA. CDR3 sequence: CASLLWGGAGTEAFF. CDR3 sequence (DNA): TGTGCCAGCCTTCTCTGGGGAGGGGCTGGCACTGAAGCTTTCTTT.